This TCR beta chain was observed in a study of blood T cell repertoires in COVID-19. Whole-study context: The cDNA or gDNA used as material had been derived from T cells, B-cell-depleted T cells, or PBMCs.

Seattle cases were enrolled at active infection and followed longitudinally. TCRdb's copy holds only in-frame clones and misses some; the assay was immunoSEQ multiplex PCR. The data show 50,000 to 65,000 clones, with 84% seen just once and 15% to 20% held by the top ten. Trimming at V came to 3 bases and at J to 4 bases, leaving 7 bases not matched to a gene. The CDR3 sequence is 16 residues long. CDR1 and CDR2 from the germline V gene are MGHDK and SYGVNS. Sequencing input: peripheral blood. This chain uses TRBV25-1 with TRBJ2-1, with 9 bases fitting TRBD2. The TCR originated in a man in his 60s with COVID-19, enrolled during active disease. CDR3 nucleotide sequence: TGTGCCAGCAGTGATAGTAGCGGGGGCACATACAATGAGCAGTTCTTC. Translated: CASSDSSGGTYNEQFF.